This T cell receptor (beta chain) was identified during a study of CD8+CD57+ T cells in acquired aplastic anemia. Study results and caveats: Simpson's diversity of CD8+ cells was not significantly different in patients compared with controls.

A remark on this clonotype: What it binds is not known.

The TCR beta profiling, which covered VDJ combination and CDR3 sequence, was carried out using genomic DNA as the template. In TCRdb, the reads were re-called with MiXCR into one record per CDR3 protein. The data show some 190,000 distinct CDR3 sequences, with under 55% seen just once and around 3% held by the top ten. Germline-derived CDR1 and CDR2 are SNHLY and FYNNEI. V trimming: 7 bases; J trimming: 3 bases; junction bases outside the gene matches: 4. CDR3 length: 15 amino acids. The chain joins TRBV2 to TRBJ1-6, with TRBD1 identical over 9 bases. This TCR derives from a human donor in good health. Sequences were obtained from sorted CD4+, CD8+, or CD8+CD57+ T cells (not recorded which) from PBMCs. The CDR3 spells CASKGTGSYNSPLHF. In DNA, the CDR3 is TGTGCCAGCAAGGGGACAGGGAGCTATAATTCACCCCTCCACTTT.